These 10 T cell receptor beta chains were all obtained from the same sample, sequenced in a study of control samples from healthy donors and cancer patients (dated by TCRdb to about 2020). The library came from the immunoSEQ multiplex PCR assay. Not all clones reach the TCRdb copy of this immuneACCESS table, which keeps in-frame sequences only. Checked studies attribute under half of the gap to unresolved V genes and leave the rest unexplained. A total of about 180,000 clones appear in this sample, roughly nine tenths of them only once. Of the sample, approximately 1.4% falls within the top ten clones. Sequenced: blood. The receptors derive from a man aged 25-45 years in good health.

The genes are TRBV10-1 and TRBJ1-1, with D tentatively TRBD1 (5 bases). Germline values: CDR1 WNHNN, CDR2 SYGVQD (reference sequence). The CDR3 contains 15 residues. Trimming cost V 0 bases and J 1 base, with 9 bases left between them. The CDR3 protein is CASSESPGRNTEAFF. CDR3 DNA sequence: TGCGCCAGCAGTGAGTCCCCAGGGAGGAACACTGAAGCTTTCTTT.

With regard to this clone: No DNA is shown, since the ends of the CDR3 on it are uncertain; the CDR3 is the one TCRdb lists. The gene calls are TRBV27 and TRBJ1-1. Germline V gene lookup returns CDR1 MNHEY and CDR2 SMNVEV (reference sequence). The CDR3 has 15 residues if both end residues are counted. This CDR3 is CASSFRFGGHTEAFF.

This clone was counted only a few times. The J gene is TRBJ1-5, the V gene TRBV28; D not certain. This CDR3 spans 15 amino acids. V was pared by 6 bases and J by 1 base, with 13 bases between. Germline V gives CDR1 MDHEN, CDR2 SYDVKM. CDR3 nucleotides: TGTGCCAGCAGCTTGACCCTGGGGAGCAATCAGCCCCAGCATTTT. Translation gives CASSLTLGSNQPQHF.

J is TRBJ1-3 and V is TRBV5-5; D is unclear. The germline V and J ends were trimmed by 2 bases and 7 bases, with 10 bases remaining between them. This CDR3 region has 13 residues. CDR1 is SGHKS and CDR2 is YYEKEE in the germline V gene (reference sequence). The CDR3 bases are TGTGCCAGCAGCTTACCCGGGAGGAACACCATATATTTT. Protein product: CASSLPGRNTIYF.

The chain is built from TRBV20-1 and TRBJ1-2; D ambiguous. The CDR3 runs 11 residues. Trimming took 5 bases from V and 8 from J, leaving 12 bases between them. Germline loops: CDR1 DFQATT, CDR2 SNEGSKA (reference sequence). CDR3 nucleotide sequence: TGCAGTGCTCTCACTGGGCGCGGCTACACCTTC. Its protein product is CSALTGRGYTF.

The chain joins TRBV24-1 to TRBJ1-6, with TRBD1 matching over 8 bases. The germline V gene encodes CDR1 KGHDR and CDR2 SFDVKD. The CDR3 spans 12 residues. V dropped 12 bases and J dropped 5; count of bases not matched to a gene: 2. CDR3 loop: CASTGDNSPLHF. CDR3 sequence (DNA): TGTGCCTCGACAGGGGATAATTCACCCCTCCACTTT.

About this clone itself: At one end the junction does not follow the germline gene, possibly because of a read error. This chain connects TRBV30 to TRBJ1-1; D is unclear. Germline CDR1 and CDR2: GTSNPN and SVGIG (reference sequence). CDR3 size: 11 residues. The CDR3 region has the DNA TGTGTCTGGAGTGTCTCGGGTGAAGCTTTCTTT. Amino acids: CVWSVSGEAFF.

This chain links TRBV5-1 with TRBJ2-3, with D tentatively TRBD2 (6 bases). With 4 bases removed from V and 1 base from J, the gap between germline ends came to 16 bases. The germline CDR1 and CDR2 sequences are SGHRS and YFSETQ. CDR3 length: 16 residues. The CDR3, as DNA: TGCGCCAGCAGCCCCAGGAGGTGGGGGGGCACAGATACGCAGTATTTT. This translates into CASSPRRWGGTDTQYF.

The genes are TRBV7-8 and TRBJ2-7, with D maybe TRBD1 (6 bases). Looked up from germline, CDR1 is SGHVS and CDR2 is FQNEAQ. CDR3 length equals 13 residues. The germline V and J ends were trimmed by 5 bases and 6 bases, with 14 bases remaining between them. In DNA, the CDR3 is TGTGCCAGCAGCCTTATACAAGGGGGCGAGCAGTACTTC. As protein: CASSLIQGGEQYF.

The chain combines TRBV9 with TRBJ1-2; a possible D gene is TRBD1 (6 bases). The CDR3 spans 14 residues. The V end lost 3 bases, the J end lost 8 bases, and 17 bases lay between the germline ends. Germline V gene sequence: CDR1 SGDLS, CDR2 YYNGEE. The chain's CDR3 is CASSGRDTLTGYTF. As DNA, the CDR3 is TGTGCCAGCAGCGGCCGGGACACACTTACAGGCTACACCTTC.